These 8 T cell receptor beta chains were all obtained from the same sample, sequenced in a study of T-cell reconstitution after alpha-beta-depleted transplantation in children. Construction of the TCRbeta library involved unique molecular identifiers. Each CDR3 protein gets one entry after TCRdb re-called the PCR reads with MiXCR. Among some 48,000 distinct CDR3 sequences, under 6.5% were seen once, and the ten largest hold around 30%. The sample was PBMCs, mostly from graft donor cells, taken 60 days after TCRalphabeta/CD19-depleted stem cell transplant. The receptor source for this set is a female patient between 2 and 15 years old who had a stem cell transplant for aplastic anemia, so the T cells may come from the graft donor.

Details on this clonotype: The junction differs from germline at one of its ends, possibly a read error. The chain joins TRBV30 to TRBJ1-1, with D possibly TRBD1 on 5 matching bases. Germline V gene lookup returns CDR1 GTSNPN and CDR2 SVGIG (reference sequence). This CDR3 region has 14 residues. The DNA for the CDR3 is TGTGCCTGGGCACCGGGACTCCCGAACGCTGAAGCTTTCTTT. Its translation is CAWAPGLPNAEAFF. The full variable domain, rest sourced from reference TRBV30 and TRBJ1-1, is SQTIHQWPATLVQPVGSPLSLECTVEGTSNPNLYWYRQAAGRGLQLLFYSVGIGQISSEVPQNLSASRPQDRQFILSSKKLLLSDSGFYLCAWAPGLPNAEAFFGQGTRLTVV.

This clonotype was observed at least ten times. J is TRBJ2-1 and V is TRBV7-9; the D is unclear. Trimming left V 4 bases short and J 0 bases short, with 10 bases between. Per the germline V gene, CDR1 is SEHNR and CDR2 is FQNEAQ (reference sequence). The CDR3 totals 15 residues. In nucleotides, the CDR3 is TGTGCCAGCAGCTCCCACGCTACCTCCTACAATGAGCAGTTCTTC. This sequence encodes CASSSHATSYNEQFF.

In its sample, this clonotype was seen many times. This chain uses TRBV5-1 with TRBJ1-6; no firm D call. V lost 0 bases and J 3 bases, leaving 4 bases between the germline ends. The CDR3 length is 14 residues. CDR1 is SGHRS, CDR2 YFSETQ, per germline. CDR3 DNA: TGCGCCAGCAGCTTGGGACACTATAATTCACCCCTCCACTTT. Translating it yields CASSLGHYNSPLHF.

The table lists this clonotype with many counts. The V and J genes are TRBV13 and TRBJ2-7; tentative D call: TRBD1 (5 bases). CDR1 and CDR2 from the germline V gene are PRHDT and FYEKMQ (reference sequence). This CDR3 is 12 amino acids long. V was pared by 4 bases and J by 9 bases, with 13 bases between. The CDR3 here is CASSSRVSRQYV. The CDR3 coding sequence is TGTGCCAGCAGCTCCAGGGTCTCGCGGCAGTACGTC.

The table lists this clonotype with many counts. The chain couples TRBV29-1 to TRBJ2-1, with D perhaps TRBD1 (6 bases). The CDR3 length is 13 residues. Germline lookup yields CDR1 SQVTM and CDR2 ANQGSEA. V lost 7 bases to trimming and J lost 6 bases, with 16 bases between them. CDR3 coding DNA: TGCAGCGGCGACTCGGGACACCTCAATGAGCAGTTCTTC. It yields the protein CSGDSGHLNEQFF.

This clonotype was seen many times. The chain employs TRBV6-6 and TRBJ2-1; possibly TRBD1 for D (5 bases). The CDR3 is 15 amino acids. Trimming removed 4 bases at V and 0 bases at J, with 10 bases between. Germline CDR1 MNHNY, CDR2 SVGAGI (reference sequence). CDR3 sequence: CASSWTFVSYNEQFF. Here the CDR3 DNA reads TGTGCCAGCAGTTGGACATTTGTCTCCTACAATGAGCAGTTCTTC.

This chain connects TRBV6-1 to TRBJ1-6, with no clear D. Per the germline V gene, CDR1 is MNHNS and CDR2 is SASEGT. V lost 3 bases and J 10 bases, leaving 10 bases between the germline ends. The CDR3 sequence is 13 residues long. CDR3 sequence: CASSENRSSPLHF. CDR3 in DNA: TGTGCCAGCAGTGAGAACCGGTCCTCACCCCTCCACTTT.

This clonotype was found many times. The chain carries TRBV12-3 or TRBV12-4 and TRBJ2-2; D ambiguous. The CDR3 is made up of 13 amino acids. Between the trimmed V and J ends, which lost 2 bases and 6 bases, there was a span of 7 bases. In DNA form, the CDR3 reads TGTGCCAGCAGTTTACTGCGGTCCGGGGAGCTGTTTTTT. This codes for CASSLLRSGELFF.